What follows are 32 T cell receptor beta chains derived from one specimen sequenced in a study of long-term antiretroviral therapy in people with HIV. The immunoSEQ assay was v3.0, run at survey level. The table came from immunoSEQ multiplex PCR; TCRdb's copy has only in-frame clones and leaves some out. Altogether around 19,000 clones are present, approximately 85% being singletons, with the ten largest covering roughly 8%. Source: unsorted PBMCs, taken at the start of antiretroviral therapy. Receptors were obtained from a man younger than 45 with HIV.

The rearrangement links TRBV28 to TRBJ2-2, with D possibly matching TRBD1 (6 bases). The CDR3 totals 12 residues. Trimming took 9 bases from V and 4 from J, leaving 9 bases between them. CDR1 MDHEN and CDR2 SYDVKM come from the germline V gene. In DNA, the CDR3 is TGTGCCAGTTTCAGGGGCACCGGGGAGCTGTTTTTT. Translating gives CASFRGTGELFF.

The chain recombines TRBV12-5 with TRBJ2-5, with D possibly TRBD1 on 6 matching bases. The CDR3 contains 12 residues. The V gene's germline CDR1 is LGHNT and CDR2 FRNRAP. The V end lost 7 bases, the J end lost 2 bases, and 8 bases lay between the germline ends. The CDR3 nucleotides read TGTGCTAGTGCCCAGGGGCAAGAGACCCAGTACTTC. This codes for CASAQGQETQYF.

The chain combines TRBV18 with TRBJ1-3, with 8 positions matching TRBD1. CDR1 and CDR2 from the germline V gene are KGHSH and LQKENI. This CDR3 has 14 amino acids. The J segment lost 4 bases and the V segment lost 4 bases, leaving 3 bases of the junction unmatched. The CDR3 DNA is TGTGCCAGCTCACGTGGACAGGGAGGAAACACCATATATTTT. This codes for CASSRGQGGNTIYF.

The CDR3 is CASSTLDSSGANVLTF. The CDR3 DNA follows: TGTGCCAGCAGCACCCTCGACAGCTCTGGGGCCAACGTCCTGACTTTC. The chain has TRBV28 and TRBJ2-6; tentatively, D is TRBD1 (5 bases). The germline CDR1 and CDR2 sequences are MDHEN and SYDVKM. The CDR3 sequence is 16 residues long. V was pared by 6 bases and J by 0 bases, with 12 bases between.

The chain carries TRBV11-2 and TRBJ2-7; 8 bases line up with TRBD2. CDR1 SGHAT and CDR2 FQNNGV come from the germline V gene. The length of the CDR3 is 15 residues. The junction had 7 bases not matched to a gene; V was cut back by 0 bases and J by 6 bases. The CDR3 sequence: CASSLDAGGISEQYF. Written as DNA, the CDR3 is TGTGCCAGCAGCTTAGATGCGGGGGGAATATCCGAGCAGTACTTC.

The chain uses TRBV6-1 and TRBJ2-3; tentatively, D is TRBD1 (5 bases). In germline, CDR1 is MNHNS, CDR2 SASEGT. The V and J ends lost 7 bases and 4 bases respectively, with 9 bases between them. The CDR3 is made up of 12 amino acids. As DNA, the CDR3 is TGTGCCAGCAATTCAGGGTCAGATACGCAGTATTTT. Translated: CASNSGSDTQYF.

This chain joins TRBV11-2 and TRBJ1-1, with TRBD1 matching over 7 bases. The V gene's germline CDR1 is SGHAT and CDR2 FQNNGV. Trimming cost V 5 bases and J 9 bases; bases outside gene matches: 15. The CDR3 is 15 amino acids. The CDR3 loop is CASSRSDKGQPQAFF. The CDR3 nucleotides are TGTGCCAGCAGCCGATCGGACAAGGGACAGCCCCAAGCTTTCTTT.

CDR3 in DNA: TGTGCCAGCAGTTTATGGGCAGGGGGCAGGAACGAGCAGTACTTC. Its protein is CASSLWAGGRNEQYF. The chain carries TRBV27 and TRBJ2-7, with 8 bases lining up with TRBD1. CDR1 is MNHEY and CDR2 is SMNVEV in the germline V gene (reference sequence). The CDR3 has 15 amino acids. The V and J ends lost 1 base and 5 bases, in that order; junction bases with no gene match: 7.

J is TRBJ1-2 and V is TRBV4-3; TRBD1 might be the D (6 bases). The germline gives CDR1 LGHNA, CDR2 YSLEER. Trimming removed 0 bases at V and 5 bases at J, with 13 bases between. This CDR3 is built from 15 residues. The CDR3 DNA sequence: TGCGCCAGCAGCCAAGATCCAATGACAGGATATGGCTACACCTTC. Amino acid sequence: CASSQDPMTGYGYTF.

The CDR3 reads CASSPRTSGGGPNEQFF. Written as DNA, the CDR3 is TGTGCCAGCAGCCCGCGGACTAGCGGGGGGGGCCCAAATGAGCAGTTCTTC. The genes are TRBV5-4 and TRBJ2-1, with 15 nucleotides matching TRBD2. J was trimmed by 7 bases and V by 4 bases; bases with no gene match: 9. CDR1 SGHNT and CDR2 YYREEE come from the germline V gene (reference sequence). The CDR3 loop spans 17 amino acids.

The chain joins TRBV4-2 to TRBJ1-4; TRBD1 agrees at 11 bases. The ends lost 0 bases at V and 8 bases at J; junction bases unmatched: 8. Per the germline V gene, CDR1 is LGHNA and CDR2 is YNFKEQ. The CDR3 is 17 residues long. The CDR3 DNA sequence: TGTGCCAGCAGCCAAGAAGAGGTCGGACAGGGGGCCGAAAAACTGTTTTTT. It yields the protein CASSQEEVGQGAEKLFF.

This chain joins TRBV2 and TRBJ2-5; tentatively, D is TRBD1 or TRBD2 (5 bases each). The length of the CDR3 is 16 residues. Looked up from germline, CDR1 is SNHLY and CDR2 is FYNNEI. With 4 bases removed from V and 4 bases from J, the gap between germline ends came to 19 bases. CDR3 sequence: CASSGSGTWRGETQYF. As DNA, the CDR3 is TGTGCCAGCAGTGGGTCGGGGACCTGGAGAGGAGAGACCCAGTACTTC.

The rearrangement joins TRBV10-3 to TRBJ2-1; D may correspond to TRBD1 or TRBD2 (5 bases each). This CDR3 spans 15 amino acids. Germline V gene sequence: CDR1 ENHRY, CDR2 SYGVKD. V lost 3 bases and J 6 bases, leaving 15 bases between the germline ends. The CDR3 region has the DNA TGTGCCATCAGTGATCCCGGGACCCCTACCAATGAGCAGTTCTTC. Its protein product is CAISDPGTPTNEQFF.

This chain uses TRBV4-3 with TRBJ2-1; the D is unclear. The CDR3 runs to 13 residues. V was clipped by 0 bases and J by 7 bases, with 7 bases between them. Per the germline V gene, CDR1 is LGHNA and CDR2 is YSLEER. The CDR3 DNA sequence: TGCGCCAGCAGCCAAGATACTTGGAATGAGCAGTTCTTC. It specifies CASSQDTWNEQFF.

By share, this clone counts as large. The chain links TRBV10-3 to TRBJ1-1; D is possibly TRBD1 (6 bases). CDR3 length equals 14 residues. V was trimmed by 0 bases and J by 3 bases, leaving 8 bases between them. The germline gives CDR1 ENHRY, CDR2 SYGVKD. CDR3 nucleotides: TGTGCCATCAGTGAGTCGAAGGGGGACACTGAAGCTTTCTTT. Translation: CAISESKGDTEAFF.

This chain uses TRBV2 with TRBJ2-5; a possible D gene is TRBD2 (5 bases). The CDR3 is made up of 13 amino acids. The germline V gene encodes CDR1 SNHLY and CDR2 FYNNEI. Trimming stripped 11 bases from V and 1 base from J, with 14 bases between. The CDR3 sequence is CACLARGQETQYF. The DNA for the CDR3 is TGTGCCTGTCTAGCTCGTGGCCAAGAGACCCAGTACTTC.

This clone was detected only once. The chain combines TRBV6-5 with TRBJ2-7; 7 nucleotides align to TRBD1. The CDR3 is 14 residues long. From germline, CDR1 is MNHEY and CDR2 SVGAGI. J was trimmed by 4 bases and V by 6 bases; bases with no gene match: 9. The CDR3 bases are TGTGCCAGCAGACCCAACAGGGGTAAATACGAGCAGTACTTC. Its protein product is CASRPNRGKYEQYF.

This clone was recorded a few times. CDR3 in amino acids: CAWSGEGHQEKLFF. The CDR3 DNA follows: TGTGCCTGGAGTGGGGAAGGGCATCAAGAAAAACTGTTTTTT. This sequence joins TRBV30 and TRBJ1-4; D remains ambiguous. CDR1 and CDR2 (germline): GTSNPN, SVGIG (reference sequence). V lost 1 base, J lost 8 bases, and 14 bases lay in between. This CDR3 has 14 amino acids.

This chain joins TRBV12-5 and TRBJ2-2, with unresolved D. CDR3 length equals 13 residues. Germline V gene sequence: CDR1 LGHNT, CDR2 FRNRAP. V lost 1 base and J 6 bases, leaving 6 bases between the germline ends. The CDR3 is CASGLGSPGELFF. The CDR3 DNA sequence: TGTGCTAGTGGTTTGGGCAGTCCCGGGGAGCTGTTTTTT.

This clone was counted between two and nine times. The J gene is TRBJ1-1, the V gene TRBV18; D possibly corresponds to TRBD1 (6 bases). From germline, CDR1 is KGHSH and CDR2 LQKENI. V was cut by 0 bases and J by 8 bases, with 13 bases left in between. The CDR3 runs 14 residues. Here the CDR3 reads CASSPPDRNREAFF. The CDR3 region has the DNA TGTGCCAGCTCACCACCCGACAGGAACCGAGAAGCTTTCTTT.

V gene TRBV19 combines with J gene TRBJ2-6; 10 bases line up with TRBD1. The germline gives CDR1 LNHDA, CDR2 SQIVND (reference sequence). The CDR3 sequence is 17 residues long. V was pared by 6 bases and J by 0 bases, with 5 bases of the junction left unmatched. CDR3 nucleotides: TGTGCCAGTAGGGGGACAGGGGTGGTCTCTGGGGCCAACGTCCTGACTTTC. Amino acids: CASRGTGVVSGANVLTF.

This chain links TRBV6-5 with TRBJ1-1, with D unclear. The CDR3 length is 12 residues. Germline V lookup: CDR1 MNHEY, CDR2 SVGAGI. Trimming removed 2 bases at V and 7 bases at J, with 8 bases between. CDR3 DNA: TGTGCCAGCAGTTACCGGGTTTATGAAGCTTTCTTT. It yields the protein CASSYRVYEAFF.

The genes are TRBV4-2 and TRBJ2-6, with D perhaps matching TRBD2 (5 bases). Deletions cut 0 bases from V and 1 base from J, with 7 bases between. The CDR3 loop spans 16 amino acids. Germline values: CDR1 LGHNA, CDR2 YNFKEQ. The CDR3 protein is CASSQEGLSGANVLTF. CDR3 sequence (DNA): TGTGCCAGCAGCCAAGAAGGACTTTCTGGGGCCAACGTCCTGACTTTC.

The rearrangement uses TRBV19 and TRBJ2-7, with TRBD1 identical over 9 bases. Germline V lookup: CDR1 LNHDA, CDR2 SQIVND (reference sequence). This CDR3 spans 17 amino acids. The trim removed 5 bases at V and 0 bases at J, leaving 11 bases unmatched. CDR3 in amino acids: CASSPESGTGNSYEQYF. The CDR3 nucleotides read TGTGCCAGTAGTCCAGAGTCCGGGACAGGGAACTCCTACGAGCAGTACTTC.

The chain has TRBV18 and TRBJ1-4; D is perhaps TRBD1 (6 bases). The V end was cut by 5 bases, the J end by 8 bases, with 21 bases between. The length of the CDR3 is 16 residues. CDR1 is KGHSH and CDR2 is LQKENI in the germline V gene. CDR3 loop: CASSEGAQGPREKLFF. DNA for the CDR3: TGTGCCAGCTCAGAAGGAGCGCAGGGGCCTCGGGAAAAACTGTTTTTT.

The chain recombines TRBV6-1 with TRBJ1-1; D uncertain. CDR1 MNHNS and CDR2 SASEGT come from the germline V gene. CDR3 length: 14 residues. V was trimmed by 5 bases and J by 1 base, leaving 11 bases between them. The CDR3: CASSPGPGNTEAFF. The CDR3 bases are TGTGCCAGCAGTCCGGGTCCGGGGAACACTGAAGCTTTCTTT.

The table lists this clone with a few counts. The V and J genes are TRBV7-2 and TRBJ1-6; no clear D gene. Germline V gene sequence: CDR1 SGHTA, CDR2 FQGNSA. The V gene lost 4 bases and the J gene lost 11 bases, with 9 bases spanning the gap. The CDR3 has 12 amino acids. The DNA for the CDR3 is TGTGCCAGCAGCTCCCAGGCCCCACCCCTCCACTTT. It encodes CASSSQAPPLHF.

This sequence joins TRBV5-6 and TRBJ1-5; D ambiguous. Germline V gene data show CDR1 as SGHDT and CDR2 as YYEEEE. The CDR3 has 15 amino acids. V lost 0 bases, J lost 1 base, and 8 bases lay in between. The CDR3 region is CASSLGIGSNQPQHF. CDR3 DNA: TGTGCCAGCAGCTTGGGCATTGGGAGCAATCAGCCCCAGCATTTT.

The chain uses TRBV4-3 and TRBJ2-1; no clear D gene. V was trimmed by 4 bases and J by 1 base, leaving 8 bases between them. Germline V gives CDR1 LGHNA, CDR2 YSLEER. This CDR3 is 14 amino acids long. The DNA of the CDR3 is TGCGCCAGCAGCCTGGACGTTTCCTACAATGAGCAGTTCTTC. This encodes CASSLDVSYNEQFF.

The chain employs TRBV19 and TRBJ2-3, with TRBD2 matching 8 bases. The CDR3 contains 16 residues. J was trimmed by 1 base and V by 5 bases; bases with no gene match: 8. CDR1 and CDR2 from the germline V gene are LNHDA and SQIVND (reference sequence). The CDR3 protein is CASSPRGSGGTDTQYF. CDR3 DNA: TGTGCCAGTAGTCCCCGGGGTAGCGGGGGCACAGATACGCAGTATTTT.

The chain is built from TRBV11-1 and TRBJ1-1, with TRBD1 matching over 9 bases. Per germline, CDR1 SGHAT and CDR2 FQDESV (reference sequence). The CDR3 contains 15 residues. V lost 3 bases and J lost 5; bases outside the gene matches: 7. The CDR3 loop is CASSFGQGLRTEAFF. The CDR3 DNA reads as TGTGCCAGCAGCTTCGGACAGGGGTTGAGGACTGAAGCTTTCTTT.

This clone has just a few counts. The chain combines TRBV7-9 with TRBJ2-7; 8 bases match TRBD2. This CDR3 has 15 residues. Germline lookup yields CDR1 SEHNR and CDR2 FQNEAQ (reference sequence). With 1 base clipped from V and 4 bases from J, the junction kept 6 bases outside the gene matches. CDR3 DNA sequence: TGTGCCAGCAGCTTAGGGAGCGGGAGCGGATACGAGCAGTACTTC. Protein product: CASSLGSGSGYEQYF.